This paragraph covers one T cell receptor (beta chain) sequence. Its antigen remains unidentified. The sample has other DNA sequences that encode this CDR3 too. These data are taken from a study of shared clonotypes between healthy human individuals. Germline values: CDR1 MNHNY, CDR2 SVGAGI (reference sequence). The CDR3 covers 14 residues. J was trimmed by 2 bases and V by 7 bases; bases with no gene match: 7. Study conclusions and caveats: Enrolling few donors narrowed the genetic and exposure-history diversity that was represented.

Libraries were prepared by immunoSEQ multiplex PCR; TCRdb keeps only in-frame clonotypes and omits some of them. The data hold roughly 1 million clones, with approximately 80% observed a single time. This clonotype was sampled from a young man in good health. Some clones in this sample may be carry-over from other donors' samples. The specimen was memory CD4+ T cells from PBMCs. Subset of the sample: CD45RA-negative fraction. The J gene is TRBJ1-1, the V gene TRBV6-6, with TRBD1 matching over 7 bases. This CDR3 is CASTPGTANTEAFF. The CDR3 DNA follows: TGTGCCAGCACTCCCGGGACAGCTAACACTGAAGCTTTCTTT.